This T cell receptor beta chain was documented in a study of CD8 T cells in ankylosing spondylitis. Study-wide points: Within ankylosing spondylitis blood, a TCR beta motif made up of roughly eight highly homologous variants appeared to be characteristic.

TCRdb called the 5' RACE reads again in MiXCR, with one record for every CDR3 protein. The sample consists of hundreds of thousands of distinct CDR3 sequences, approximately 12% of them appearing once. CDR1 and CDR2 from the germline V gene are LGHNA and YSLEER. The V end was cut by 4 bases, the J end by 3 bases, with 9 bases between. The CDR3 contains 13 residues. Note on this clonotype: Antigen: not known.

The sample comprised blood, either unsorted or a sorted T cell fraction (not recorded which). The clonotype originates from a male donor with ankylosing spondylitis. The chain joins TRBV4-3 to TRBJ2-5; D may be TRBD1 (6 bases). The CDR3 is CASSRQGKETQYF. The DNA for the CDR3 is TGCGCCAGCAGCCGGCAGGGGAAAGAGACCCAGTACTTC.